The rows below give T cell receptor beta chains drawn from one sample of a study of cytomegalovirus exposure and HLA in healthy donors. Assay: immunoSEQ multiplex PCR; the TCRdb copy retains only in-frame clones and omits some. The sample holds 350,000 or so clones, roughly 85% seen once. The sequenced sample was PBMCs. These receptors were obtained from a woman under 30 in good health and CMV-seronegative. CDR3s include the opening cysteine and the closing phenylalanine or tryptophan. A D gene is named only where the DNA matches it firmly. A clone size is listed for some rows: how often the clone was seen (once, few, many), or a class if it is expanded.

j_gene	abundance	v_gene	d_gene	CDR3aa	CDR3nt
TRBJ2-7	NA	TRBV28	NA	CASSPSGITYEQYF	TGTGCCAGCAGTCCCTCAGGGATAACCTACGAGCAGTACTTC
TRBJ2-7	NA	TRBV19	NA	CASSIQVGVSYEQYF	TGTGCCAGTAGTATCCAGGTCGGGGTTTCCTACGAGCAGTACTTC
TRBJ2-1	NA	TRBV7-3	NA	CASSLGNNNEQFF	TGTGCCAGCAGCTTAGGCAACAACAATGAGCAGTTCTTC
TRBJ1-1	NA	TRBV27	NA	CASRKGLPAFNTEAFF	TGTGCCAGCAGAAAGGGACTGCCAGCCTTCAACACTGAAGCTTTCTTT
TRBJ2-7	NA	TRBV7-2	NA	CASSRSGWAYEQYF	TGTGCCAGCAGCCGAAGTGGGTGGGCATACGAGCAGTACTTC
TRBJ1-4	once	TRBV6-5	TRBD1	CASSRQGWEKLFF	TGTGCCAGCAGTCGACAGGGTTGGGAAAAACTGTTTTTT
TRBJ2-1	once	TRBV15	NA	CATSRDGQLGSEQFF	TGTGCCACCAGCAGAGATGGGCAGTTAGGGAGTGAGCAGTTCTTC
TRBJ2-7	NA	TRBV19	NA	CATSSGEYYEQYF	TGTGCCACCTCGTCGGGGGAATACTACGAGCAGTACTTC
TRBJ2-7	NA	TRBV5-4	TRBD1	CASSLGGQGTYEQYF	TGTGCCAGCAGCTTGGGGGGACAGGGTACTTACGAGCAGTACTTC
TRBJ2-7	NA	TRBV11-1	TRBD2	CASSLEAGVYEQYF	TGTGCCAGCAGCTTAGAGGCGGGGGTCTACGAGCAGTACTTC
TRBJ2-2	once	TRBV7-3	TRBD2	CASSLFSTSGMDTGELFF	TGTGCCAGCAGCTTGTTTTCCACTAGCGGGATGGACACCGGGGAGCTGTTTTTT
TRBJ2-5	many	TRBV27	NA	CASSPRLQETQYF	TGTGCCAGCAGTCCTAGGCTCCAAGAGACCCAGTACTTC
TRBJ2-7	NA	TRBV4-3	NA	CASSPFSASYEQYF	TGCGCCAGCAGCCCCTTTAGCGCGTCCTACGAGCAGTACTTC
TRBJ2-7	NA	TRBV14	NA	CASSQVSGKYEQYF	TGTGCCAGCAGCCAAGTGTCGGGAAAATACGAGCAGTACTTC
TRBJ1-1	NA	TRBV7-9	NA	CASSFRDDTEAFF	TGTGCCAGCAGCTTTCGAGATGACACTGAAGCTTTCTTT
TRBJ2-3	NA	TRBV27	NA	CASSLGLASDTQYF	TGTGCCAGCAGTTTAGGGTTAGCTTCAGATACGCAGTATTTT
TRBJ1-3	NA	TRBV5-1	NA	CASSLAEVNGNTIYF	TGCGCCAGCAGCTTGGCCGAGGTCAATGGAAACACCATATATTTT
TRBJ1-1	NA	TRBV4-3	TRBD1	CASSQEGQGRTEAFF	TGCGCCAGCAGCCAAGAGGGACAGGGTCGCACTGAAGCTTTCTTT
TRBJ2-7	NA	TRBV27	NA	CASSPTFGWSYEQYF	TGTGCCAGCAGTCCGACGTTCGGGTGGTCTTACGAGCAGTACTTC
TRBJ1-1	NA	TRBV7-2	NA	CASSLARGPHANTEAFF	TGTGCCAGCAGCTTAGCGCGGGGGCCCCATGCCAACACTGAAGCTTTCTTT